The sequence of this T cell receptor (beta chain) was determined in a study of cytomegalovirus exposure and HLA in healthy donors. Notes on the study in general: Later analysis showed TCR association rates varying by HLA locus, highest for DRB1 and lowest for HLA-C. Productive rates of about 87% or about 30% were seen for most TCR beta V segments in an earlier analysis.

Comment on this clone: No antigen is known for it.

Trimming took 4 bases from V and 9 from J, leaving 20 bases between them. Germline loops: CDR1 SGHDT, CDR2 YYEEEE. The CDR3 extends over 14 amino acids. 60 Vbeta and 13 Jbeta primers were used in PCR. The method was immunoSEQ multiplex PCR; TCRdb's version includes in-frame clones alone and lacks a portion of them. The sample contains hundreds of thousands of clones, 82% of which appear only once. Source material: PBMCs. This sequence joins TRBV5-6 and TRBJ2-7; TRBD2 is a possible D gene (5 bases). This TCR came from a man aged 40-50 years in good health and CMV-seropositive. The CDR3 nucleotides read TGTGCCAGCAGCCCCTCGGGATCCTTCCGCGGGCAGTACGTC. Translated, it gives CASSPSGSFRGQYV.